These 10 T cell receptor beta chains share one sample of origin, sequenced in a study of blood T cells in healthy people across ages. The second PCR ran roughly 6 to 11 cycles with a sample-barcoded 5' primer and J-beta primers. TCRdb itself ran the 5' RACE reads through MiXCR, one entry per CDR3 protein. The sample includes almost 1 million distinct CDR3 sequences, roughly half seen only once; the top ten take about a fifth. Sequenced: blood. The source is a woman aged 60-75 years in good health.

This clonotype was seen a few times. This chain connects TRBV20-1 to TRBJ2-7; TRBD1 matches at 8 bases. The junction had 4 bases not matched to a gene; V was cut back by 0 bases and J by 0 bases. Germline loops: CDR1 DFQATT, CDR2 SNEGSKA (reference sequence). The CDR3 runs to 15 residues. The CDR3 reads CSARDGTGGSYEQYF. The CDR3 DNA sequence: TGCAGTGCTAGAGATGGGACAGGTGGCTCCTACGAGCAGTACTTC.

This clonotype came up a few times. CDR3 sequence reads: CSVEVPLAGSGYEQYF. CDR3 nucleotide sequence: TGCAGCGTTGAAGTTCCTCTAGCGGGCTCGGGCTACGAGCAGTACTTC. The chain employs TRBV29-1 and TRBJ2-7, with 8 bases lining up with TRBD2. CDR1 and CDR2 (germline): SQVTM, ANQGSEA. This CDR3 has 16 amino acids. The trim removed 1 base at V and 3 bases at J, leaving 11 bases unmatched.

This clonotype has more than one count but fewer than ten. CDR3 bases: TGTGCCAGCAGTGACGGACTAGCGGGGGACAATGAGCAGTTCTTC. Protein sequence: CASSDGLAGDNEQFF. The chain combines TRBV25-1 with TRBJ2-1, with TRBD2 identical over 13 bases. Germline CDR1 MGHDK, CDR2 SYGVNS. V shed 3 bases and J 5 bases; nucleotides not matched to a gene: 1. The CDR3 runs 15 residues.

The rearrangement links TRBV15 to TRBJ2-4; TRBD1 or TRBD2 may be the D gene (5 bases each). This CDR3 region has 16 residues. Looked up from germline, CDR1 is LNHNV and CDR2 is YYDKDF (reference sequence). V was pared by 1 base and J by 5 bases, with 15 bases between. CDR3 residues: CATSRGGTVEENIQYF. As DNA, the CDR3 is TGTGCCACCAGCAGAGGAGGGACCGTGGAGGAAAACATTCAGTACTTC.

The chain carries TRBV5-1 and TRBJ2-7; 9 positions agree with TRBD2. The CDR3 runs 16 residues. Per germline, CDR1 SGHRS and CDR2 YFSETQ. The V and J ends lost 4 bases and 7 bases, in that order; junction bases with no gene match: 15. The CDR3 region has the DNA TGCGCCAGCAGCCTTAGCGGGAGCAGGGATTACAATGAGCAGTACTTC. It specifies CASSLSGSRDYNEQYF.

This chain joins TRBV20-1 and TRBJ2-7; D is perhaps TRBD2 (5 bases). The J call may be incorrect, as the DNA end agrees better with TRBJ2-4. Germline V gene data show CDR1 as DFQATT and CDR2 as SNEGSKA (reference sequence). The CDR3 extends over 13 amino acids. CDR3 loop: CSARIGGTNIQYF. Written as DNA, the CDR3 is TGCAGTGCTCGGATCGGAGGAACAAACATTCAGTACTTC.

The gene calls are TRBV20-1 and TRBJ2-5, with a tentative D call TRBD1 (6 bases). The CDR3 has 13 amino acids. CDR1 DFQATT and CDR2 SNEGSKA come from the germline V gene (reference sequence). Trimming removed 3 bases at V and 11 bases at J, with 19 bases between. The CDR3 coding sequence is TGCAGTGCTAGTCCCTCCAGGGGTGAAGAGCAGTACTTC. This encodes CSASPSRGEEQYF.

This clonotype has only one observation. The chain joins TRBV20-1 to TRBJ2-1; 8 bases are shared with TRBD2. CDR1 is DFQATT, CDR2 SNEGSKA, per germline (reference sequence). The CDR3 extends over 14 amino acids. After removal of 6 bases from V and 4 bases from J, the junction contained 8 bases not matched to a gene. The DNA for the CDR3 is TGCAGTGCAAGTAGGCGACTAGCGTACAATGAGCAGTTCTTC. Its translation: CSASRRLAYNEQFF.

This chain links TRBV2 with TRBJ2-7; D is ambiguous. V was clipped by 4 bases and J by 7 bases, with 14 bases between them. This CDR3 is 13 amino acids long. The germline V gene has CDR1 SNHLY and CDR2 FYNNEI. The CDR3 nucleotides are TGTGCCAGCAGTGCGATCTCGGAGAATGAGCAGTACTTC. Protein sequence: CASSAISENEQYF.

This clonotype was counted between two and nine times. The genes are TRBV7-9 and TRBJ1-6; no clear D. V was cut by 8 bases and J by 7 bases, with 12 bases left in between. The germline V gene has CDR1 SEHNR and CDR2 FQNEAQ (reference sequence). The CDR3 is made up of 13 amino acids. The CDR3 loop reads CASLGSTNSPLHF. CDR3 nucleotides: TGTGCCAGCCTGGGCAGTACGAATTCACCCCTCCACTTT.